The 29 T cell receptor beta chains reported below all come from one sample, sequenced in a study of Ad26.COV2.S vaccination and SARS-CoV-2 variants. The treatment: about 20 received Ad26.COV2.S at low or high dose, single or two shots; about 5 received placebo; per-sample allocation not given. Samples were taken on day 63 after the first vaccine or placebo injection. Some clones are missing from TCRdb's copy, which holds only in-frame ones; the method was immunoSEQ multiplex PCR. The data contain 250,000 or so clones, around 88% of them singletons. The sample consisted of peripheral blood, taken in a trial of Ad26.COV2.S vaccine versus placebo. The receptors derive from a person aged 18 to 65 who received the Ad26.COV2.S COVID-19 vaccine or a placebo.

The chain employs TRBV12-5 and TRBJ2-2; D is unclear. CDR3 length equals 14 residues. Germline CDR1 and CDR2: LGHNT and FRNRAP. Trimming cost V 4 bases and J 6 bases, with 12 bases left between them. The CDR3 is CASGSYDPAGELFF. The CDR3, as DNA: TGTGCTAGTGGTTCATATGATCCCGCCGGGGAGCTGTTTTTT.

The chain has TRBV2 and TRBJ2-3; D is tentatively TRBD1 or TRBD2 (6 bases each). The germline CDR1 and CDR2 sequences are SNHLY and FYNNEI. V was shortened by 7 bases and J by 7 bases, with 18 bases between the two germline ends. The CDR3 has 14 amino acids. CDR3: CASTQSRGGNTQYF. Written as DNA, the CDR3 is TGTGCCAGCACCCAAAGCAGGGGCGGGAATACGCAGTATTTT.

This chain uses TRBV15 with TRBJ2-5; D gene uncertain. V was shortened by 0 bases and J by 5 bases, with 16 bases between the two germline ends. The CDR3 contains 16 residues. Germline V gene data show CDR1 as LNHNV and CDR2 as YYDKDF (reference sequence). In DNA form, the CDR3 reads TGTGCCACCAGCAGAGATTTTGGGGTAGCTGGGGAGACCCAGTACTTC. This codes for CATSRDFGVAGETQYF. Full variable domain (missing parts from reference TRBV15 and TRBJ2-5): DAMVIQNPRYQVTQFGKPVTLSCSQTLNHNVMYWYQQKSSQAPKLLFHYYDKDFNNEADTPDNFQSRRPNTSFCFLDIRSPGLGDTAMYLCATSRDFGVAGETQYFGPGTRLLVL.

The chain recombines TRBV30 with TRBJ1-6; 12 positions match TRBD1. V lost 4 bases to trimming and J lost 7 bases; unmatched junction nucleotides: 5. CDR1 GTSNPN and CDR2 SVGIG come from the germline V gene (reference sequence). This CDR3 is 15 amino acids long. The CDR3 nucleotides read TGTGCCTGGAAGTGGGACAGGGGGCAAAATTCACCCCTCCACTTT. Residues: CAWKWDRGQNSPLHF.

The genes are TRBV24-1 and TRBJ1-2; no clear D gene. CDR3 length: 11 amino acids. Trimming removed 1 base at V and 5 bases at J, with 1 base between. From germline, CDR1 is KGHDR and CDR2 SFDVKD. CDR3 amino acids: CATSDFYGYTF. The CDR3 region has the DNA TGTGCCACCAGTGATTTTTATGGCTACACCTTC.

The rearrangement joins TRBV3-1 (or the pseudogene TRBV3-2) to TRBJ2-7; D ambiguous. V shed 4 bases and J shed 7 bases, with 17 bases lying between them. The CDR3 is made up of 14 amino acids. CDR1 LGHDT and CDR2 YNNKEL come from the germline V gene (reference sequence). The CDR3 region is CASSPQTSEGEQYV. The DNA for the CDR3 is TGTGCCAGCAGCCCCCAGACAAGTGAAGGGGAGCAGTACGTC.

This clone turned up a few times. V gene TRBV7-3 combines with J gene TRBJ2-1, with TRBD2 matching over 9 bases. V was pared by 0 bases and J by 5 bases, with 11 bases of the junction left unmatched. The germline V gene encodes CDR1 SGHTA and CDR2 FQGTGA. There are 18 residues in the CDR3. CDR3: CASSLTAAGGRGDNEQFF. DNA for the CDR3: TGTGCCAGCAGCTTAACTGCCGCGGGAGGGAGGGGTGACAATGAGCAGTTCTTC. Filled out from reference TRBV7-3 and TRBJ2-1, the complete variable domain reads GAGVSQTPSNKVTEKGKYVELRCDPISGHTALYWYRQSLGQGPEFLIYFQGTGAADDSGLPNDRFFAVRPEGSVSTLKIQRTERGDSAVYLCASSLTAAGGRGDNEQFFGPGTRLTVL.

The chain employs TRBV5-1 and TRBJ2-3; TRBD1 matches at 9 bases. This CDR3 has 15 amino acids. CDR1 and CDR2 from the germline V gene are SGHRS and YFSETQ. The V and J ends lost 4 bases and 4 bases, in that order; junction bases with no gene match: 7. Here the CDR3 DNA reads TGCGCCAGCAGCGGGGGGCGACAGGGGGCAGATACGCAGTATTTT. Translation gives CASSGGRQGADTQYF.

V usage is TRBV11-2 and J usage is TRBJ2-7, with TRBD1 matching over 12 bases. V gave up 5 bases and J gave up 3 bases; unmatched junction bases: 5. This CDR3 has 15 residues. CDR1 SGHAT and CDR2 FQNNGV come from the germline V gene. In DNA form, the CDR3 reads TGTGCCAGCAGCACCGGGACAGGGGGCATCTACGAGCAGTACTTC. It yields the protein CASSTGTGGIYEQYF.

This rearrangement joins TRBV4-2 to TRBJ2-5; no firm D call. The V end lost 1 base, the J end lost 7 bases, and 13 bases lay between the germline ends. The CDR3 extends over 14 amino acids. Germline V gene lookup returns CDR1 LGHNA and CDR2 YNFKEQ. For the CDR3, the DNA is TGTGCCAGCAGCCAAGGTCTGATTGAAGGGACCCAGTACTTC. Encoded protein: CASSQGLIEGTQYF.

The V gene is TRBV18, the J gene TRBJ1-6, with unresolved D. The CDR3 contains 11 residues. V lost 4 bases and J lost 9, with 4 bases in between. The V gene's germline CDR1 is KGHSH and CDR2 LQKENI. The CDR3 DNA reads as TGTGCCAGCTCACAAGGTTCACCCCTCCACTTT. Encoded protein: CASSQGSPLHF.

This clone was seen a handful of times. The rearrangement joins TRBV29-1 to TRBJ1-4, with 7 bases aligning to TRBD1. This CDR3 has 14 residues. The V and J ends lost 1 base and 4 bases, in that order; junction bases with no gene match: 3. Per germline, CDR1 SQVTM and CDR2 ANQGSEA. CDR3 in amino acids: CSVEGRGDNEKLFF. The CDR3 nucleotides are TGCAGCGTTGAAGGCAGGGGGGATAATGAAAAACTGTTTTTT.

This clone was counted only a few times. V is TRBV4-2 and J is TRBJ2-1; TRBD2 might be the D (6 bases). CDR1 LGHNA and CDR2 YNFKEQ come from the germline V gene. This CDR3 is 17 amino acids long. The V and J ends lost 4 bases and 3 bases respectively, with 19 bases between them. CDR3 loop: CASSLQATRDLYNEQFF. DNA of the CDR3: TGTGCCAGCAGCCTACAAGCTACGCGGGACCTCTACAATGAGCAGTTCTTC.

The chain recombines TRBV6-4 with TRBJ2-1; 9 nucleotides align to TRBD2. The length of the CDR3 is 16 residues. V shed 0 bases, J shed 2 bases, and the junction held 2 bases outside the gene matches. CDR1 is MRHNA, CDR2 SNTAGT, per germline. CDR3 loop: CASSDSGGGAYNEQFF. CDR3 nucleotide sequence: TGTGCCAGCAGTGACTCGGGCGGGGGGGCCTACAATGAGCAGTTCTTC.

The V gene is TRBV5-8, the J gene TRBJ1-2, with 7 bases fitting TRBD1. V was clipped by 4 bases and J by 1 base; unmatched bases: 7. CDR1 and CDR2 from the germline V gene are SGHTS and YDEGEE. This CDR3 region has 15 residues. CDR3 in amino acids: CASSGGQLVNYGYTF. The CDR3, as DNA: TGTGCCAGCAGCGGGGGACAGCTAGTTAACTATGGCTACACCTTC.

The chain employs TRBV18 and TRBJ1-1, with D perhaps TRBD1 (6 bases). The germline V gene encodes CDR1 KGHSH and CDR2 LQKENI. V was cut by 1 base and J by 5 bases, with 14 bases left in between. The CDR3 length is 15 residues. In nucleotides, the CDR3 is TGTGCCAGCTCACCACAACCGGGACAAGAAACTGAAGCTTTCTTT. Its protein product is CASSPQPGQETEAFF.

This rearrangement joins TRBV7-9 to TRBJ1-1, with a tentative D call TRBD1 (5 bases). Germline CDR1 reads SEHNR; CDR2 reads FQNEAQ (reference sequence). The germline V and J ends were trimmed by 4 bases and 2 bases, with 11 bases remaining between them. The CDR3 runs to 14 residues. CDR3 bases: TGTGCCAGCAGCTCGGGACCGGCCAACACTGAAGCTTTCTTT. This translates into CASSSGPANTEAFF.

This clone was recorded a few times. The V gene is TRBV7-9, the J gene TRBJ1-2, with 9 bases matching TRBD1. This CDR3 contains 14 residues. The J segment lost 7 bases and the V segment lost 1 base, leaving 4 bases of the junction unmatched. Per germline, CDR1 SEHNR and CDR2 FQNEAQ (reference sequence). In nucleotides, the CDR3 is TGTGCCAGCAGCTTAGAGGGACAGGGTTCTGGCTACACCTTC. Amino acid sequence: CASSLEGQGSGYTF.

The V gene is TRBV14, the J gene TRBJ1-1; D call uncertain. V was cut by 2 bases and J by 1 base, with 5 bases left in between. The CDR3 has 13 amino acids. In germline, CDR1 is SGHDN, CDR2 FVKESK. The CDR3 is CASSQIGNTEAFF. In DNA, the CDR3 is TGTGCCAGCAGCCAAATCGGGAACACTGAAGCTTTCTTT.

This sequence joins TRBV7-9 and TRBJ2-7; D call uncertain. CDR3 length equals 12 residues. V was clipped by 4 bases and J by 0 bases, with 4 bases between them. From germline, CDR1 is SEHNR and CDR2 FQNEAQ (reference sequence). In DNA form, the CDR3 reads TGTGCCAGCAGCTCGAGCTCCTACGAGCAGTACGTC. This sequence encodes CASSSSSYEQYV.

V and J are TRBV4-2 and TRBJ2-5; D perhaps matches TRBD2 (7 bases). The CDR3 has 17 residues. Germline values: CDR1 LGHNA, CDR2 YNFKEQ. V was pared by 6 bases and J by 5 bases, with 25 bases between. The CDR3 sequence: CASRPEGKGGARETQYF. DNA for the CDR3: TGTGCCAGCAGGCCAGAAGGTAAAGGGGGGGCCAGGGAGACCCAGTACTTC.

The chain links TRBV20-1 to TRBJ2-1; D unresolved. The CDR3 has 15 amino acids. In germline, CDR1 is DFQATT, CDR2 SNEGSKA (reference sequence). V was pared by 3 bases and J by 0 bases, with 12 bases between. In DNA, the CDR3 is TGCAGTGCTAGTAAGCAGTCAAGCTCCTACAATGAGCAGTTCTTC. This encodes CSASKQSSSYNEQFF.

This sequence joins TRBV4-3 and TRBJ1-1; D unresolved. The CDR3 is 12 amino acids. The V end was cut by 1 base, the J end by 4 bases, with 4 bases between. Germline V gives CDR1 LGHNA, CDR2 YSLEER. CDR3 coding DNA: TGCGCCAGCAGCCAAGGGGCCACTGAAGCTTTCTTT. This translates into CASSQGATEAFF.

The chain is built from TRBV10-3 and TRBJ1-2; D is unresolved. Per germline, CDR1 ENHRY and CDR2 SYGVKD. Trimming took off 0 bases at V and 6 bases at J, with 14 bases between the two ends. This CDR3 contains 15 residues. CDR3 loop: CAISESTRPTNGYTF. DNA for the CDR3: TGTGCCATCAGTGAGTCGACGCGGCCGACCAATGGCTACACCTTC.

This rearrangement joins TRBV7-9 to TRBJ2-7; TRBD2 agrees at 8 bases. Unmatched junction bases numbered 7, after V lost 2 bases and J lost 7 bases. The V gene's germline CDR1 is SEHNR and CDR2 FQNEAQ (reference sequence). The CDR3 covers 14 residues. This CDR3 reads CASSLPGLAAEQYV. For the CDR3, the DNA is TGTGCCAGCAGCTTACCTGGACTAGCCGCAGAGCAGTACGTC.

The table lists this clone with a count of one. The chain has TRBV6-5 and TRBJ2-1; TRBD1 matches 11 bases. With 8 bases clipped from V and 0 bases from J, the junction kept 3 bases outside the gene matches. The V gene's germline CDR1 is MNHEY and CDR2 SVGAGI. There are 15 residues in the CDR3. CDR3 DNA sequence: TGTGCCAGCGTCGGGACAGGGGGCTCCTACAATGAGCAGTTCTTC. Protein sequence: CASVGTGGSYNEQFF.

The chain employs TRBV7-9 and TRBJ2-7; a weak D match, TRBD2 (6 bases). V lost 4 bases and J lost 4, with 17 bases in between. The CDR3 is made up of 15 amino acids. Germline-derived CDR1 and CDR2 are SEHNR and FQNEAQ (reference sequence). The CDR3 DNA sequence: TGTGCCAGCAGCTCCCGCGGGACGGGTTGGTACGAGCAGTACTTC. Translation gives CASSSRGTGWYEQYF.

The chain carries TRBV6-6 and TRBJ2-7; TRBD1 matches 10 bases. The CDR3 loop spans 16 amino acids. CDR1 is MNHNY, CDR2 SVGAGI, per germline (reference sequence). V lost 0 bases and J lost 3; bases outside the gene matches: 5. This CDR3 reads CASSYSKDRGDYEQYF. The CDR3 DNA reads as TGTGCCAGCAGTTACTCCAAGGACAGGGGGGACTACGAGCAGTACTTC.

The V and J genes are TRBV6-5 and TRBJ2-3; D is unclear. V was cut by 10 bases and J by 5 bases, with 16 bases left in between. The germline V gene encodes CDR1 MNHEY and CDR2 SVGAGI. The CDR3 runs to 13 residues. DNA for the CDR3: TGTGCCACCAAGAGCCAGGAAGTAGATACGCAGTATTTT. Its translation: CATKSQEVDTQYF.